This T cell receptor (beta chain) appears in the sequencing data of a study of shared clonotypes between healthy human individuals. About this clone: Its antigen remains unidentified.

Clones were read by immunoSEQ multiplex PCR, and TCRdb kept only the in-frame ones, dropping some. The sample has about 2.4 million clones, 93% seen once. The germline V and J ends were trimmed by 4 bases and 7 bases, with 17 bases remaining between them. The length of the CDR3 is 13 residues. CDR1 SQVTM and CDR2 ANQGSEA come from the germline V gene. Study-level findings and limits: For naive CD4 cells, approximately 5% of clonotypes were shared across four donors.

This TCR was recovered from a man aged 18 to 35 in good health. Some clones in this sample may be carry-over from other donors' samples. Sequencing was carried out using naive CD4+ T cells from PBMCs. The subset: CD45RA+ positively selected. The chain links TRBV29-1 to TRBJ2-7; D is unclear. The CDR3: CSVVRLADGEQYF. In nucleotides, the CDR3 is TGCAGCGTTGTAAGGCTGGCAGATGGGGAGCAGTACTTC.